This is a list of T cell receptor beta chains from one sample in a study of blood T cell repertoires in COVID-19. Sequencing used immunoSEQ multiplex PCR; TCRdb keeps in-frame clones, though not all of them. The sample carries about 160,000 clones, over 75% recorded once. Material: peripheral blood. The origin of the receptors is a man between 60 and 70 years old who had recovered from COVID-19. The CDR3 runs from the conserved cysteine through the conserved F or W. Each record gives: D gene, J gene, clone size, V gene, CDR3 protein, CDR3 DNA. D genes are given only for firm matches. Not all rows give a size; the values are once, few, many and, for expanded clones, a class.

NA	TRBJ2-5	NA	TRBV7-2	CASSLGRGQETQYF	TGTGCCAGCAGCCTAGGGCGGGGCCAAGAGACCCAGTACTTC
TRBD2	TRBJ2-1	NA	TRBV7-3	CASSQTGLAANEQFF	TGTGCCAGCAGCCAAACGGGACTAGCGGCCAATGAGCAGTTCTTC
NA	TRBJ2-7	few	TRBV15	CATSRDPGTKGTYEQYF	TGTGCCACCAGCAGAGATCCCGGGACAAAGGGGACCTACGAGCAGTACTTC
TRBD1	TRBJ2-6	NA	TRBV13	CASRSGTGASGANVLTF	TGTGCCAGCAGATCCGGGACAGGGGCCTCTGGGGCCAACGTCCTGACTTTC
TRBD1	TRBJ2-7	NA	TRBV5-1	CASSDGQGRNEQYF	TGCGCCAGCAGCGACGGACAGGGGAGGAACGAGCAGTACTTC
NA	TRBJ1-2	NA	TRBV3-1/TRBV3-2	CASSQGTAYGYTF	TGTGCCAGCAGCCAAGGGACTGCCTATGGCTACACCTTC
TRBD1	TRBJ1-1	NA	TRBV27	CASSDRVNTEAFF	TGTGCCAGCAGTGACAGGGTGAACACTGAAGCTTTCTTT
TRBD1	TRBJ1-2	NA	TRBV27	CASSDRGYGGYTF	TGTGCCAGCAGTGACAGGGGATACGGCGGCTACACCTTC
TRBD1	TRBJ2-1	NA	TRBV5-4	CASSLDRGNNEQFF	TGTGCCAGCAGCTTGGACAGGGGTAACAATGAGCAGTTCTTC
NA	TRBJ2-5	NA	TRBV7-2	CASSLYPGRETQYF	TGTGCCAGCAGCTTATACCCAGGCCGAGAGACCCAGTACTTC
TRBD1	TRBJ1-1	once	TRBV27	CASSREGGTGYLNTEAFF	TGTGCCAGCAGTCGCGAAGGCGGGACAGGGTATCTGAACACTGAAGCTTTCTTT
TRBD1	TRBJ1-1	NA	TRBV23-1	CASSPGQGAHLLAFF	TGCGCCAGCAGTCCCGGACAGGGGGCCCATCTGTTAGCTTTCTTT
TRBD1	TRBJ1-1	NA	TRBV6-5	CASSKQGTEAFF	TGTGCCAGCAGTAAACAGGGGACTGAAGCTTTCTTT
TRBD1	TRBJ1-2	NA	TRBV19	CASSNQQGAGGYTF	TGTGCCAGTAGTAACCAACAGGGGGCAGGAGGCTACACCTTC
NA	TRBJ2-3	NA	TRBV5-1	CASSSGKNTQYF	TGCGCCAGCAGCTCGGGTAAGAATACGCAGTATTTT
TRBD1	TRBJ1-5	NA	TRBV6-5	CASRGTVSNQPQHF	TGTGCCAGCAGGGGGACAGTTAGCAATCAGCCCCAGCATTTT